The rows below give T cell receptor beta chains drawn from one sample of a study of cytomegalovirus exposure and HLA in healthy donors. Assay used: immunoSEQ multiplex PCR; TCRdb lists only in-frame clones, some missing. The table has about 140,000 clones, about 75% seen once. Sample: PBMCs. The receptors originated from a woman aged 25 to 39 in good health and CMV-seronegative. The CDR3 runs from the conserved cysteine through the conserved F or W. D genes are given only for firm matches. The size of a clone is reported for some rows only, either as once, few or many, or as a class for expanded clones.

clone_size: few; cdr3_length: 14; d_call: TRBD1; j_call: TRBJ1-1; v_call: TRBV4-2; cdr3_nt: TGTGCCAGCAGCCTTCGGACAGGGGAAACTGAAGCTTTCTTT; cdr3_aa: CASSLRTGETEAFF
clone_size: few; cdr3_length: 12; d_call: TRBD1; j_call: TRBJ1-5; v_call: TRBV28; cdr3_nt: TGTGCCAGCAGCCCCCTCGACAGGGCCCAGCATTTT; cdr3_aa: CASSPLDRAQHF
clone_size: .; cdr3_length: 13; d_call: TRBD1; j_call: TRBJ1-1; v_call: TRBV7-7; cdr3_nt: TGTGCTAGCAGCTCTATCTTGCAGGGGGAGGCTTTCTTT; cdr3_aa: CASSSILQGEAFF
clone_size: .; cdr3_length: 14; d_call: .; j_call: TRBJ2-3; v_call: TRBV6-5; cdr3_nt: TGTGCCAGCACCGGTCGAGGGAGCACAGATACGCAGTATTTT; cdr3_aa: CASTGRGSTDTQYF
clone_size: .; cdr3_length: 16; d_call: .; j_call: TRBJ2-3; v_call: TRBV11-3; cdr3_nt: TGTGCCAGCAGCTTAGGGACGGGAGACCGTACAGATACGCAGTATTTT; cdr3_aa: CASSLGTGDRTDTQYF
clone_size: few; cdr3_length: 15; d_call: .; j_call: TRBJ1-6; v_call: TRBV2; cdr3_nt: TGTGCCAGCCAAGTTCAGGGTCCATTAAATTCACCCCTCCACTTT; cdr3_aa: CASQVQGPLNSPLHF
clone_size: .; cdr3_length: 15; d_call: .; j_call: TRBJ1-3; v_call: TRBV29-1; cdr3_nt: TGCAGCGTGTCACAAGGTGGGAGCCGACCAAACACCATATATTTT; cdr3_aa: CSVSQGGSRPNTIYF
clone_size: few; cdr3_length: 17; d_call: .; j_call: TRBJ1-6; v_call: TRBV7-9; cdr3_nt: TGTGCCAGCAGCTTAGGGGCGCCCCTAAGAGTGAATTCACCCCTCCACTTT; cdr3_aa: CASSLGAPLRVNSPLHF
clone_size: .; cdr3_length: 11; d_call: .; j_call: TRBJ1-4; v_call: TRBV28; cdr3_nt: TGTGCCAGCAGTTTAGAGGGGGAACTGTTTTTT; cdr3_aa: CASSLEGELFF
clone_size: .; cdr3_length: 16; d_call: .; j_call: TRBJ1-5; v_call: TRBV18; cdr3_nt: TGTGCCAGCTCACCCTACGGGGGGGGCCGGGATCAGCCCCAGCATTTT; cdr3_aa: CASSPYGGGRDQPQHF
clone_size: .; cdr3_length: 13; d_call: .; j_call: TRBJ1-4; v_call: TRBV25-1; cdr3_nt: TGTGCCAGCAGTGAGGGGCTTAATGAAAAACTGTTTTTT; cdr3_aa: CASSEGLNEKLFF
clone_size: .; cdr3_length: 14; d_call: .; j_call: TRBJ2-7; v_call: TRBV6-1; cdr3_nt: TGTGCCAGCAGCTACTTGGACTTCTCCTACGAGCAGTACTTC; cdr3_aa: CASSYLDFSYEQYF
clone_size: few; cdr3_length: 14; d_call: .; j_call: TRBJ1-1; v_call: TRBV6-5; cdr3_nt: TGTGCCAGCATCAAGGGGGAGCAGAACACTGAAGCTTTCTTT; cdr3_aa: CASIKGEQNTEAFF
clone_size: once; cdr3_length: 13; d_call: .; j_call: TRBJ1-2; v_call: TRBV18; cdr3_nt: TGTGCCAGCTCACCACCCGGAGACTATGGCTACACCTTC; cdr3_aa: CASSPPGDYGYTF
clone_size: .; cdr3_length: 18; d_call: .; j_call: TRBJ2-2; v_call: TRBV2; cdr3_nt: TGTGCCAGCAGTGAAGATGGGGCTTCGACGGAGAACACCGGGGAGCTGTTTTTT; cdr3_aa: CASSEDGASTENTGELFF
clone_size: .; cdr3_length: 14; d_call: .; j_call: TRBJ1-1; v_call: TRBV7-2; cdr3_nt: TGTGCCAGCAGCTTAGGGGCCGGCCACACTGAAGCTTTCTTT; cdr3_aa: CASSLGAGHTEAFF
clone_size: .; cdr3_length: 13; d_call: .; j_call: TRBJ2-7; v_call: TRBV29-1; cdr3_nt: TGCAGCGTCTATAGCGGTAGCTCCTACGAGCAGTACTTC; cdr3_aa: CSVYSGSSYEQYF
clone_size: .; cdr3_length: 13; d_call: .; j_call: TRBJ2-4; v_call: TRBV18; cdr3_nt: TGTGCCAGCTCACCGGGGCAGCTAAACATTCAGTACTTC; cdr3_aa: CASSPGQLNIQYF
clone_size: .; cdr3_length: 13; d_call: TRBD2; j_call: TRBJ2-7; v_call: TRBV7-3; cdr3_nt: TGTGCCAGCAGCTCGGGACTAGCGGACGAGCAGCACTTC; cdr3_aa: CASSSGLADEQHF
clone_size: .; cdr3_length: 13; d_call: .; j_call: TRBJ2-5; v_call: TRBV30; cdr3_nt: TGTGCCTGGAGTCCAACTAGGATGAAGACCCAGTACTTC; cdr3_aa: CAWSPTRMKTQYF
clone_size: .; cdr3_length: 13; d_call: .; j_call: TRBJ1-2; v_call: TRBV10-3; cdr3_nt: TGTGCCATCAGTGGGTCTGAGGACTATGGCTACACCTTC; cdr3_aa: CAISGSEDYGYTF
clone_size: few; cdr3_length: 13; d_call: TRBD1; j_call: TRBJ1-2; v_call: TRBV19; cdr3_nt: TGTGCCAGTAGAATGGACAGGGGCTATGGCTACACCTTC; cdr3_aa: CASRMDRGYGYTF
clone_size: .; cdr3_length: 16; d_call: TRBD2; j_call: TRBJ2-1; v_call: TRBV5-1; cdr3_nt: TGCGCCAGCAGCTTGGCTAGCGGGGGGCCGGACAATGAGCAGTTCTTC; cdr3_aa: CASSLASGGPDNEQFF
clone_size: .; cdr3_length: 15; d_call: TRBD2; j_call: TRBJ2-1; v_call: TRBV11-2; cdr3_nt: TGTGCCAGCAGCTTATCTAGCGGGAGCTACAATGAGCAGTTCTTC; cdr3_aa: CASSLSSGSYNEQFF
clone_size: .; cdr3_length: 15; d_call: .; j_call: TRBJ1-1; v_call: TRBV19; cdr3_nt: TGTGCCAGTAGTATCCTAAAAGGGGTGAACACTGAAGCTTTCTTT; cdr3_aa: CASSILKGVNTEAFF